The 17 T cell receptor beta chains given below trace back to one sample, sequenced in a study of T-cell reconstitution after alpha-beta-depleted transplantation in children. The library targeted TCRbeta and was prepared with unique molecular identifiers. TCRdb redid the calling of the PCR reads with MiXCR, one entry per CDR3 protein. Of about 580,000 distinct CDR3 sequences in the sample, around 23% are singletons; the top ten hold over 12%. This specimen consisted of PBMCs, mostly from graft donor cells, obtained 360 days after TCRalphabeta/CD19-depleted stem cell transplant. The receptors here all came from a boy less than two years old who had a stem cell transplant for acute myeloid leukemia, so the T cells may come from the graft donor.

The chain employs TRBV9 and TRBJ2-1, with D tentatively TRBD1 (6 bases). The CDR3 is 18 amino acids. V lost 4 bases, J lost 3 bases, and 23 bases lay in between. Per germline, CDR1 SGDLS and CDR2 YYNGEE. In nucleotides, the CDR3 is TGTGCCAGCAGCCCATCCCTGGGGACACCTCGACGCTACAATGAGCAGTTCTTC. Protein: CASSPSLGTPRRYNEQFF. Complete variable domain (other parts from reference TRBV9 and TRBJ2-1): DSGVTQTPKHLITATGQRVTLRCSPRSGDLSVYWYQQSLDQGLQFLIQYYNGEERAKGNILERFSAQQFPDLHSELNLSSLELGDSALYFCASSPSLGTPRRYNEQFFGPGTRLTVL.

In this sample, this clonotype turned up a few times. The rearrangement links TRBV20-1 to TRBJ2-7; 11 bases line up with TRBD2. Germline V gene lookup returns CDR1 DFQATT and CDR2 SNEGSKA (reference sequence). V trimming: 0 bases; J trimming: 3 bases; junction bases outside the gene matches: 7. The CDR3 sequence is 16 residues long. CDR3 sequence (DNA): TGCAGTGCTAGAGATCTGGGACTAGCGGTATACTACGAGCAGTACGTC. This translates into CSARDLGLAVYYEQYV.

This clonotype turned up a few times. CDR3 DNA sequence: TGTGCCAGCAGTTACAGCCCCCTATTCCTCGCGGATACGCAGTATTTT. Its translation: CASSYSPLFLADTQYF. The rearrangement links TRBV6-5 to TRBJ2-3; no clear D. Germline lookup yields CDR1 MNHEY and CDR2 SVGAGI. V was shortened by 2 bases and J by 6 bases, with 18 bases between the two germline ends. This CDR3 is built from 16 residues.

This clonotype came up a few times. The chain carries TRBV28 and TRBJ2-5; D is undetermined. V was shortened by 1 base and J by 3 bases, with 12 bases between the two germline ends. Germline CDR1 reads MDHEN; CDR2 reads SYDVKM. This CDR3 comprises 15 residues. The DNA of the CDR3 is TGTGCCAGCAGTTTATTTACGGCGAATGAAGAGACCCAGTACTTC. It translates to CASSLFTANEETQYF.

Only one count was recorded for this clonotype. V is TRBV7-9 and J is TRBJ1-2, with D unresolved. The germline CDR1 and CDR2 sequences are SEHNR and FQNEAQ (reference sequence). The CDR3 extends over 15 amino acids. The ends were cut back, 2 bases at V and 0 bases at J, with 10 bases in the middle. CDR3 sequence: CASSLPRPANYGYTF. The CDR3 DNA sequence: TGTGCCAGCAGCTTACCCAGACCTGCTAACTATGGCTACACCTTC.

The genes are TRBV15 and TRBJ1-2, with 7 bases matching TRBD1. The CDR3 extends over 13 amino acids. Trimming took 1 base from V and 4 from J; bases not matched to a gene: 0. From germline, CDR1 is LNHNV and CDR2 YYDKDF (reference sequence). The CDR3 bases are TGTGCCACCAGCAGAGGGGACAGCTATGGCTACACCTTC. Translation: CATSRGDSYGYTF.

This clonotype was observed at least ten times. Written as DNA, the CDR3 is TGTGCCAGCACCCCGGACAGGGCTGGGGATGAAGCTTTCTTT. Translated: CASTPDRAGDEAFF. The chain links TRBV12-3 or TRBV12-4 to TRBJ1-1, with TRBD1 matching over 8 bases. V lost 7 bases, J lost 7 bases, and 11 bases stayed unmatched. The CDR3 spans 14 residues.

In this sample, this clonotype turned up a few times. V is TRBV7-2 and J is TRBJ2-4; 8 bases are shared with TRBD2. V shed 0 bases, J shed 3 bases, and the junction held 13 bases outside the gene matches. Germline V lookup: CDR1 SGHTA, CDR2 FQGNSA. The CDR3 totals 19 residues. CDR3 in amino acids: CASSLALIERGRGKNIQYF. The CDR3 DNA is TGTGCCAGCAGCTTAGCGCTAATCGAGCGGGGGAGGGGCAAAAACATTCAGTACTTC.

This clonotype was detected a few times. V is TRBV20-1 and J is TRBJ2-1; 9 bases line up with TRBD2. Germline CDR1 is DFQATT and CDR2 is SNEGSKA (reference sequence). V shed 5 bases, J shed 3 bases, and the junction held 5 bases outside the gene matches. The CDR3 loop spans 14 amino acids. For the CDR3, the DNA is TGCAGTGCTGTTAGCGGGGGAATCTACAATGAGCAGTTCTTC. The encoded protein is CSAVSGGIYNEQFF.

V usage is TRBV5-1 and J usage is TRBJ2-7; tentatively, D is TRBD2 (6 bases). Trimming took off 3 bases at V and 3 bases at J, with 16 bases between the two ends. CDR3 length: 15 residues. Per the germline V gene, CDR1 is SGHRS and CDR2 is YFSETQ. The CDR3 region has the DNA TGCGCCAGCAGCTACGGGACTGGTGTAGTCTACGAGCAGTACGTC. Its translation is CASSYGTGVVYEQYV.

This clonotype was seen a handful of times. The CDR3 coding sequence is TGTGCCAGCAGTGATCGACAGGGTAAACCCTACGAGCAGTACGTC. Translation gives CASSDRQGKPYEQYV. The chain couples TRBV6-1 to TRBJ2-7; 7 nucleotides line up with TRBD1. The CDR3 extends over 15 amino acids. CDR1 is MNHNS, CDR2 SASEGT, per germline. V shed 3 bases and J 2 bases; nucleotides not matched to a gene: 7.

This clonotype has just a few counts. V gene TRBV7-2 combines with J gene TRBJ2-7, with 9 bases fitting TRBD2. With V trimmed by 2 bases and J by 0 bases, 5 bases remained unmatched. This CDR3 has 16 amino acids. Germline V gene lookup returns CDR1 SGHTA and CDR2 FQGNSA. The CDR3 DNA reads TGTGCCAGCAGCTTACGGCTAGCGGGGAACTCCTACGAGCAGTACTTC. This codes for CASSLRLAGNSYEQYF.

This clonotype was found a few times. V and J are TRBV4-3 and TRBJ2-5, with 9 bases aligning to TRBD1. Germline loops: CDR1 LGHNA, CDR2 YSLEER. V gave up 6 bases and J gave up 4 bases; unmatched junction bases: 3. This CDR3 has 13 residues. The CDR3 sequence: CASRRQGGETQYF. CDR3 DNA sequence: TGCGCCAGCAGACGACAGGGGGGAGAGACCCAGTACTTC.

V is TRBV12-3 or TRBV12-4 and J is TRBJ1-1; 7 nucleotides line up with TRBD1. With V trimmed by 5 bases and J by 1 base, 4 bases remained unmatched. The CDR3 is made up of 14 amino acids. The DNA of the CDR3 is TGTGCCAGCAGTCAGGGGGTTCGGAACACTGAAGCTTTCTTT. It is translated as CASSQGVRNTEAFF.

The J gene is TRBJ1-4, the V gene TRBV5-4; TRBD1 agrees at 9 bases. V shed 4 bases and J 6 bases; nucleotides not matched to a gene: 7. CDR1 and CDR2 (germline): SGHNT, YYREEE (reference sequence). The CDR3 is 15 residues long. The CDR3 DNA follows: TGTGCCAGCAGCCCGGGACAGGGCTTGGATGAAAAACTGTTTTTT. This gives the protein CASSPGQGLDEKLFF.

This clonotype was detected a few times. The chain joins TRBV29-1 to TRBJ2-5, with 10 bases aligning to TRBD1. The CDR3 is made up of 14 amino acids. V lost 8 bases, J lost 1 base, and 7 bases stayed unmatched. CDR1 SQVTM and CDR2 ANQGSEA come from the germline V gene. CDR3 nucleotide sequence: TGCAGCCCTGGGGACAGGGGCCCCCAAGAGACCCAGTACTTC. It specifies CSPGDRGPQETQYF.

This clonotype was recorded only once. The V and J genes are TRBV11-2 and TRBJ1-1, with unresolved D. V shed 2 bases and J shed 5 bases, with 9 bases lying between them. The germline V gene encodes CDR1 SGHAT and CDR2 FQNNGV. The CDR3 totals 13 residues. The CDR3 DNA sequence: TGTGCCAGCAGCTTAAATAGGCGGACTGAAGCTTTCTTT. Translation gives CASSLNRRTEAFF.